Each of the 11 T cell receptor beta chains below was sequenced from the same sample in a study of T-cell reconstitution after alpha-beta-depleted transplantation in children. For TCRbeta, the library was prepared with unique molecular identifiers. TCRdb re-derived calls from the PCR reads in MiXCR, one entry per CDR3 protein. Here the sample spans about 200,000 distinct CDR3 sequences, roughly 15% being singletons. The material sequenced was PBMCs from the stem cell graft donor, taken from the stem cell graft. These receptors all come from a human donor who donated a stem cell graft to a child with acute lymphoblastic leukemia.

This clonotype was found a few times. J is TRBJ2-6 and V is TRBV2; D may correspond to TRBD1 or TRBD2 (5 bases each). From germline, CDR1 is SNHLY and CDR2 FYNNEI. V lost 8 bases, J lost 0 bases, and 20 bases lay in between. CDR3 length: 18 amino acids. This CDR3 is CASSRAGTSSSGANVLTF. Written as DNA, the CDR3 is TGTGCCAGCTCGAGAGCCGGGACCAGCTCCTCTGGGGCCAACGTCCTGACTTTC.

This clonotype occurred many times. This rearrangement joins TRBV5-1 to TRBJ1-1; 7 bases align to TRBD1. This CDR3 contains 15 residues. Germline loops: CDR1 SGHRS, CDR2 YFSETQ. V lost 5 bases, J lost 1 base, and 8 bases stayed unmatched. CDR3 amino acids: CASRTGGTANTEAFF. The DNA of the CDR3 is TGCGCCAGCAGAACCGGGGGGACAGCGAACACTGAAGCTTTCTTT.

The chain couples TRBV28 to TRBJ1-5, with D perhaps TRBD1 (6 bases). The ends were cut back, 2 bases at V and 7 bases at J, with 12 bases in the middle. CDR3 length equals 14 residues. Germline V lookup: CDR1 MDHEN, CDR2 SYDVKM. Written as DNA, the CDR3 is TGTGCCAGCAGTTTAAGGGACAAAGGCCAGCCCCAGCATTTT. Its protein product is CASSLRDKGQPQHF.

In this sample, this clonotype turned up many times. The genes are TRBV28 and TRBJ1-5; TRBD1 aligns across 8 bases. The CDR3 covers 16 residues. V lost 2 bases, J lost 3 bases, and 6 bases stayed unmatched. The germline V gene encodes CDR1 MDHEN and CDR2 SYDVKM. CDR3 DNA sequence: TGTGCCAGCAGTTTAATGGGGACAGGAAACAATCAGCCCCAGCATTTT. It is translated as CASSLMGTGNNQPQHF.

This clonotype was counted many times. The V call is TRBV20-1, the J call TRBJ1-6; 7 nucleotides align to TRBD1. There are 14 residues in the CDR3. Trimming cost V 2 bases and J 6 bases; bases outside gene matches: 4. Germline V gene lookup returns CDR1 DFQATT and CDR2 SNEGSKA (reference sequence). The CDR3 loop reads CSARPGQLNSPLHF. For the CDR3, the DNA is TGCAGTGCTAGACCGGGACAGCTTAATTCACCCCTCCACTTT.

This rearrangement joins TRBV5-1 to TRBJ1-4; no clear D gene. The CDR3 is 11 amino acids. V gave up 2 bases and J gave up 10 bases, with 6 bases separating them. Germline assignment: CDR1 SGHRS and CDR2 YFSETQ. CDR3 sequence reads: CASSFRGKLFF. CDR3 sequence (DNA): TGCGCCAGCAGCTTTAGAGGAAAACTGTTTTTT.

In its sample, this clonotype was seen many times. The DNA of the CDR3 is TGTGCCACCAGCAGAGCGATCCTGGGACAGGGGAACACTGAAGCTTTCTTT. Translating gives CATSRAILGQGNTEAFF. This sequence joins TRBV15 and TRBJ1-1; 9 positions match TRBD1. CDR1 and CDR2 (germline): LNHNV, YYDKDF (reference sequence). V shed 1 base and J 1 base; nucleotides not matched to a gene: 7. The CDR3 is 17 residues long.

The sample holds many counts of this clonotype. CDR3 sequence reads: CASTPADTEAFF. The CDR3, as DNA: TGTGCCAGCACTCCGGCCGACACTGAAGCTTTCTTT. The chain couples TRBV18 to TRBJ1-1, with D unclear. The CDR3 runs 12 residues. Germline V gene sequence: CDR1 KGHSH, CDR2 LQKENI. Trimming cost V 8 bases and J 3 bases, with 10 bases left between them.

This clonotype came up many times. V usage is TRBV5-1 and J usage is TRBJ2-7, with a possible D match to TRBD2 (6 bases). The germline gives CDR1 SGHRS, CDR2 YFSETQ. V was trimmed by 4 bases and J by 5 bases, leaving 19 bases between them. The CDR3 contains 15 residues. The CDR3 DNA follows: TGCGCCAGCAGCAACGGACTAACGGATATGAACGAGCAGTACTTC. Translation: CASSNGLTDMNEQYF.

This clonotype has ten or more counts. This sequence joins TRBV27 and TRBJ2-1; tentatively, D is TRBD1 (5 bases). From germline, CDR1 is MNHEY and CDR2 SMNVEV (reference sequence). The CDR3 contains 16 residues. Trimming shortened V by 4 bases and J by 2 bases, and 15 bases separated the two germline ends. Here the CDR3 DNA reads TGTGCCAGCAGTTCTAGTGGGGCGGTCCCCTACAATGAGCAGTTCTTC. Its translation is CASSSSGAVPYNEQFF.

The genes are TRBV5-1 and TRBJ2-1; 9 positions agree with TRBD2. J lost 6 bases, V lost 1 base, and 8 bases had no gene match. The CDR3 spans 16 residues. Germline values: CDR1 SGHRS, CDR2 YFSETQ. CDR3 region: CASSLTAGGSRNEQFF. CDR3 nucleotides: TGCGCCAGCAGCTTGACCGCGGGAGGGTCTCGCAATGAGCAGTTCTTC.